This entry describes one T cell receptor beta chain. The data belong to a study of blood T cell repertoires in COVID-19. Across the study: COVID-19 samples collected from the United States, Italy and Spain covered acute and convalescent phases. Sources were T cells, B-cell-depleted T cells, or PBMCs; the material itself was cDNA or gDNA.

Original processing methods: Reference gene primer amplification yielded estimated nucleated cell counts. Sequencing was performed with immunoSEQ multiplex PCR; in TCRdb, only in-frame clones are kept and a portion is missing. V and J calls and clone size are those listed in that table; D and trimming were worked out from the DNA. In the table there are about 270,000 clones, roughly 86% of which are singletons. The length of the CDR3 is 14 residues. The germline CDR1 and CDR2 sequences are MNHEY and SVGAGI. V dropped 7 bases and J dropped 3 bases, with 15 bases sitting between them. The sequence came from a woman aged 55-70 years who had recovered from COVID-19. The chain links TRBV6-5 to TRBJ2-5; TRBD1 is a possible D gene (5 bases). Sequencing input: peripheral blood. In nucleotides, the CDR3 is TGTGCCAGCACCAGGGTAAGGCTTGAAGAGACCCAGTACTTC. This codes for CASTRVRLEETQYF.